Below, 28 T cell receptor beta chains from the same sample are listed, as sequenced in a study of post-analysis software for immune sequencing data. The antigens these receptors bind are not known. TCR beta cDNA libraries had unique molecular identifiers. TCRdb called the PCR reads again in MiXCR, with one record for every CDR3 protein. Of about 540,000 distinct CDR3 sequences in the sample, roughly 34% were seen once. Study-level results: Four or five TRBV segments were significantly more frequent in patients than in controls. TRBV5-6, TRBV5-1 and TRBV20-1 were among these segments.

Sequencing used blood. Every receptor here comes from a girl aged 2-17 years with multiple sclerosis.

This chain connects TRBV9 to TRBJ2-2; D gene uncertain. The germline gives CDR1 SGDLS, CDR2 YYNGEE. Trimming left V 4 bases short and J 7 bases short, with 8 bases between. The CDR3 runs to 12 residues. DNA of the CDR3: TGTGCCAGCAGCCCAGAGTTCGGGGAGCTGTTTTTT. Translating it yields CASSPEFGELFF.

This clonotype occurred a few times. The V call is TRBV5-1, the J call TRBJ2-1; 8 nucleotides align to TRBD2. CDR1 SGHRS and CDR2 YFSETQ come from the germline V gene. The V gene end was trimmed by 4 bases and the J gene end by 7 bases; junction bases not matched to a gene: 10. The length of the CDR3 is 15 residues. CDR3 loop: CASSRGLAGINEQFF. CDR3 in DNA: TGCGCCAGCAGCAGAGGACTAGCTGGGATAAATGAGCAGTTCTTC.

The chain carries TRBV7-9 and TRBJ1-1; D remains ambiguous. The V and J ends lost 1 base and 1 base respectively, with 10 bases between them. The CDR3 contains 15 residues. The germline CDR1 and CDR2 sequences are SEHNR and FQNEAQ (reference sequence). This chain's CDR3 is CASSLGLWENTEAFF. CDR3 DNA sequence: TGTGCCAGCAGCTTAGGGTTGTGGGAGAACACTGAAGCTTTCTTT.

For this clonotype: A much larger clone differs by one base, so this may be a read error. The chain links TRBV5-1 to TRBJ1-4, with unresolved D. Germline V CDR1 and CDR2: SGHRS, YFSETQ. Trimming removed 6 bases at V and 0 bases at J, with 9 bases between. This CDR3 spans 14 amino acids. The CDR3 sequence is CASNRSATNEKLFF. The CDR3 region has the DNA TGCGCCAGCAACCGATCCGCAACTAATGAAAAACTGTTTTTT.

The V call is TRBV20-1, the J call TRBJ1-2; unclear D gene. This CDR3 region has 14 residues. Germline CDR1 DFQATT, CDR2 SNEGSKA (reference sequence). V dropped 5 bases and J dropped 3 bases, with 16 bases sitting between them. The CDR3 DNA is TGCAGTGCTGGCCTACCGAGGACGGACTATGGCTACACCTTC. Protein sequence: CSAGLPRTDYGYTF.

The rearrangement links TRBV5-1 to TRBJ2-5; D is uncertain. The CDR3 runs 13 residues. V dropped 0 bases and J dropped 5 bases, with 8 bases sitting between them. Germline loops: CDR1 SGHRS, CDR2 YFSETQ. DNA of the CDR3: TGCGCCAGCAGCTTGGTTCCCCGGGAGACCCAGTACTTC. It yields the protein CASSLVPRETQYF. The variable domain in full, with the rest retrieved from reference TRBV5-1 and TRBJ2-5, is KAGVTQTPRYLIKTRGQQVTLSCSPISGHRSVSWYQQTPGQGLQFLFEYFSETQRNKGNFPGRFSGRQFSNSRSEMNVSTLELGDSALYLCASSLVPRETQYFGPGTRLLVL.

This chain links TRBV20-1 with TRBJ2-5; a weak D match, TRBD2 (5 bases). Trimming shortened V by 5 bases and J by 6 bases, and 16 bases separated the two germline ends. The CDR3 contains 13 residues. Germline assignment: CDR1 DFQATT and CDR2 SNEGSKA (reference sequence). The CDR3: CSALPAVQKTQYF. The CDR3 DNA sequence: TGCAGTGCTCTTCCAGCGGTGCAAAAGACCCAGTACTTC.

A few counts support this clonotype. The gene calls are TRBV6-5 and TRBJ2-1; TRBD1 is a possible D gene (6 bases). In germline, CDR1 is MNHEY, CDR2 SVGAGI. The CDR3 extends over 13 amino acids. Between the trimmed V and J ends, which lost 6 bases and 7 bases, there was a span of 13 bases. CDR3 sequence: CASRGTSGNEQFF. In DNA, the CDR3 is TGTGCCAGCAGAGGGACATCAGGGAATGAGCAGTTCTTC.

The rearrangement links TRBV7-6 to TRBJ2-3; TRBD2 aligns across 7 bases. Germline V gives CDR1 SGHVS, CDR2 FNYEAQ. The J segment lost 2 bases and the V segment lost 2 bases, leaving 7 bases of the junction unmatched. The CDR3 length is 16 residues. In nucleotides, the CDR3 is TGTGCCAGCAGCTTACTTGCTAGCGGCGCCACAGATACGCAGTATTTT. This encodes CASSLLASGATDTQYF.

This clonotype was observed a few times. Mismatch with germline at one junction end may stem from a read error. The chain joins TRBV11-2 to TRBJ1-2, with 7 bases fitting TRBD1. The CDR3 totals 15 residues. Germline V gene sequence: CDR1 SGHAT, CDR2 FQNNGV. CDR3 coding DNA: TGTGCCAGCAGCCTAGATCCAGGGGGTAACTATGGCTACACCTTC. Protein sequence: CASSLDPGGNYGYTF.

This clonotype occurred many times. The chain recombines TRBV12-3 or TRBV12-4 with TRBJ2-7; D gene ambiguous. Between the trimmed V and J ends, which lost 4 bases and 5 bases, there was a span of 3 bases. This CDR3 region has 10 residues. CDR3 loop: CASSYHEQYF. In DNA, the CDR3 is TGTGCCAGCAGTTACCACGAGCAGTACTTC.

This clonotype was seen at least ten times. The gene calls are TRBV20-1 and TRBJ1-2; weak D call: TRBD1 (5 bases). V lost 2 bases to trimming and J lost 2 bases, with 12 bases between them. CDR1 DFQATT and CDR2 SNEGSKA come from the germline V gene (reference sequence). The CDR3 totals 14 residues. The CDR3 sequence is CSARRQGLNYGYTF. CDR3 DNA: TGCAGTGCTAGACGGCAGGGTCTGAACTATGGCTACACCTTC.

This rearrangement joins TRBV2 to TRBJ2-1; 8 bases map to TRBD2. Germline lookup yields CDR1 SNHLY and CDR2 FYNNEI. The V gene end was trimmed by 2 bases and the J gene end by 6 bases; junction bases not matched to a gene: 12. The CDR3 extends over 17 amino acids. CDR3 loop: CASSESFGTRSGNEQFF. In DNA, the CDR3 is TGTGCCAGCAGTGAAAGCTTCGGGACTAGATCGGGCAATGAGCAGTTCTTC.

CDR3 DNA: TGTGCCAGCAGCTTAGCCATGTACGAGCAGTACTTC. Translated, it gives CASSLAMYEQYF. This chain uses TRBV7-8 with TRBJ2-5; no definite D call. The DNA end favors TRBJ2-7, so the J call may be wrong. Germline-derived CDR1 and CDR2 are SGHVS and FQNEAQ. There are 12 residues in the CDR3.

This clonotype was found once. The chain carries TRBV20-1 and TRBJ1-5, with a possible D match to TRBD1 (5 bases). Trimming took off 3 bases at V and 4 bases at J, with 10 bases between the two ends. Germline V gene lookup returns CDR1 DFQATT and CDR2 SNEGSKA (reference sequence). This CDR3 is 13 amino acids long. Here the CDR3 reads CSASAGRNQPQHF. The CDR3 DNA is TGCAGTGCTAGTGCAGGGAGGAATCAGCCCCAGCATTTT.

This clonotype has just a few counts. The rearrangement joins TRBV7-3 to TRBJ2-5; 12 bases are a match to TRBD2. The V and J ends lost 5 bases and 2 bases, in that order; junction bases with no gene match: 12. Germline V gene lookup returns CDR1 SGHTA and CDR2 FQGTGA. The CDR3 totals 18 residues. The CDR3 spells CASSLGLAGTLMQETQYF. In nucleotides, the CDR3 is TGTGCCAGCAGCCTAGGACTAGCGGGGACCTTGATGCAAGAGACCCAGTACTTC. Variable domain in full (rest from reference TRBV7-3 and TRBJ2-5): GAGVSQTPSNKVTEKGKYVELRCDPISGHTALYWYRQSLGQGPEFLIYFQGTGAADDSGLPNDRFFAVRPEGSVSTLKIQRTERGDSAVYLCASSLGLAGTLMQETQYFGPGTRLLVL.

The J gene is TRBJ2-1, the V gene TRBV4-2; D is unclear. The end of the DNA is better explained by TRBJ2-7, so the J call may be wrong. Germline V gene sequence: CDR1 LGHNA, CDR2 YNFKEQ. The CDR3 consists of 14 residues. CDR3 nucleotides: TGTGCCAGCAGCCAAGATCCCAGGACCTACGAGCAGTACTTC. Encoded protein: CASSQDPRTYEQYF.

There are a few counts of this clonotype. V and J are TRBV9 and TRBJ2-1; 12 positions match TRBD2. The CDR3 loop spans 18 amino acids. Germline-derived CDR1 and CDR2 are SGDLS and YYNGEE. The J segment lost 9 bases and the V segment lost 0 bases, leaving 13 bases of the junction unmatched. The CDR3 region is CASSVARASGGAWGEQFF. Here the CDR3 DNA reads TGTGCCAGCAGCGTAGCTAGGGCTAGCGGGGGGGCGTGGGGTGAGCAGTTCTTC.

This clonotype was picked up a small number of times. The gene calls are TRBV3-1 and TRBJ1-1, with D possibly being TRBD1 (6 bases). Trimming took 2 bases from V and 5 from J, leaving 12 bases between them. Germline CDR1 reads LGHDT; CDR2 reads YNNKEL (reference sequence). This CDR3 has 14 amino acids. The CDR3 coding sequence is TGTGCCAGCAGCCAATCGTGGAGGGGGACTGAAGCTTTCTTT. It codes for CASSQSWRGTEAFF.

This clonotype was counted once. The genes are TRBV12-3 or TRBV12-4 and TRBJ2-1; the D gene is possibly TRBD2 (6 bases). The J call is doubtful: the DNA matches TRBJ2-7 better. The CDR3 runs to 15 residues. CDR3 nucleotide sequence: TGTGCCAGCAGTTTAGCGGCGGGGACTGGCGATGAGCAGTACTTC. Translation: CASSLAAGTGDEQYF.

The V gene is TRBV7-2, the J gene TRBJ1-5; D is ambiguous. V gave up 2 bases and J gave up 7 bases, with 15 bases separating them. Germline values: CDR1 SGHTA, CDR2 FQGNSA. The length of the CDR3 is 15 residues. CDR3 in DNA: TGTGCCAGCAGCTTATACCGGGGTTCGGGGCAGCCCCAGCATTTT. This sequence encodes CASSLYRGSGQPQHF.

In this sample, this clonotype turned up many times. J is TRBJ2-1 and V is TRBV7-9; weak D call: TRBD1 (6 bases). Germline V lookup: CDR1 SEHNR, CDR2 FQNEAQ (reference sequence). This CDR3 has 14 amino acids. V was pared by 3 bases and J by 2 bases, with 8 bases between. CDR3: CASSFGDTYNEQFF. The CDR3 region has the DNA TGTGCCAGCAGCTTCGGGGACACCTACAATGAGCAGTTCTTC.

The chain employs TRBV6-5 and TRBJ2-5; 8 nucleotides align to TRBD2. V lost 10 bases and J lost 5; bases outside the gene matches: 12. CDR1 is MNHEY and CDR2 is SVGAGI in the germline V gene. The CDR3 runs to 14 residues. The CDR3 bases are TGTGCCAACATGCGGGGGGCCTTTGGGGAGACCCAGTACTTC. Translating it yields CANMRGAFGETQYF.

This clonotype was seen a few times. The gene calls are TRBV20-1 and TRBJ1-4, with D perhaps TRBD1 (5 bases). Per the germline V gene, CDR1 is DFQATT and CDR2 is SNEGSKA (reference sequence). V was trimmed by 4 bases and J by 4 bases, leaving 7 bases between them. The length of the CDR3 is 12 residues. The CDR3 nucleotides are TGCAGTGCTAAGACAGATAATGAAAAACTGTTTTTT. Translation: CSAKTDNEKLFF.

Only a few counts were recorded for this clonotype. The chain combines TRBV5-6 with TRBJ2-4; 9 bases are a match to TRBD1. This CDR3 comprises 17 residues. Unmatched junction bases numbered 9, after V lost 1 base and J lost 4 bases. CDR1 is SGHDT and CDR2 is YYEEEE in the germline V gene. The DNA of the CDR3 is TGTGCCAGCAGCTTGACCTCCTTCGGGACAGGGAAAAACATTCAGTACTTC. It specifies CASSLTSFGTGKNIQYF. The full variable domain, in which reference TRBV5-6 and TRBJ2-4 provide the parts outside the CDR3, is DAGVTQSPTHLIKTRGQQVTLRCSPKSGHDTVSWYQQALGQGPQFIFQYYEEEERQRGNFPDRFSGHQFPNYSSELNVNALLLGDSALYLCASSLTSFGTGKNIQYFGAGTRLSVL.

The chain joins TRBV7-9 to TRBJ2-4; 9 bases map to TRBD1. The DNA end lines up better with TRBJ2-5; the J call may be wrong. Germline V gives CDR1 SEHNR, CDR2 FQNEAQ (reference sequence). This CDR3 contains 16 residues. The CDR3 DNA reads as TGTGCCAGCAGCCCCCGACAGGGGGGGAACCAAGAGACCCAGTACTTC. Its protein is CASSPRQGGNQETQYF.

In its sample, this clonotype was seen a few times. This sequence joins TRBV12-3 or TRBV12-4 and TRBJ2-7, with D maybe TRBD1 (5 bases). V lost 9 bases and J 1 base, leaving 13 bases between the germline ends. CDR3 length: 13 amino acids. The CDR3 loop reads CASFRAGSYEQYF. In DNA, the CDR3 is TGTGCCAGTTTTAGGGCAGGGTCCTACGAGCAGTACTTC.

This clonotype was observed a few times. In nucleotides, the CDR3 is TGTGCCAGCAGCCAGCTCCTGAACACGGGGAAGGCTCATGGCTACACCTTC. Its translation: CASSQLLNTGKAHGYTF. The chain uses TRBV14 and TRBJ1-2; no clear D gene. CDR3 size: 17 residues. The V gene's germline CDR1 is SGHDN and CDR2 FVKESK. V was pared by 3 bases and J by 6 bases, with 23 bases between.